These 10 T cell receptor beta chains came from one sample sequenced in a study of OX40 agonist ivuxolimab in advanced cancers. TCRdb keeps only in-frame clones here, not all; method: immunoSEQ multiplex PCR. The sample records about 48,000 clones, over 75% being singletons. Source: CD4+ or CD8+ T cells sorted from blood, taken in a trial of the OX40 agonist ivuxolimab. The source of these receptors is an adult with an advanced solid tumor such as melanoma, head and neck, liver or kidney cancer.

The gene calls are TRBV5-1 and TRBJ2-7; D gene uncertain. The CDR3 runs to 13 residues. Trimming pared 0 bases from V and 10 bases from J, leaving 14 bases between. Germline values: CDR1 SGHRS, CDR2 YFSETQ. In DNA, the CDR3 is TGCGCCAGCAGCTTGGCCTGGTTATTGGGACAGTACTTC. Translation: CASSLAWLLGQYF.

The rearrangement links TRBV9 to TRBJ1-2, with D unresolved. Trimming took off 0 bases at V and 3 bases at J, with 6 bases between the two ends. The germline CDR1 and CDR2 sequences are SGDLS and YYNGEE. The CDR3 runs to 13 residues. The CDR3, as DNA: TGTGCCAGCAGCGTAGCAAGTGACTATGGCTACACCTTC. Translation gives CASSVASDYGYTF. Based on the CDR3 plus reference TRBV9 and TRBJ1-2, the full variable domain is DSGVTQTPKHLITATGQRVTLRCSPRSGDLSVYWYQQSLDQGLQFLIQYYNGEERAKGNILERFSAQQFPDLHSELNLSSLELGDSALYFCASSVASDYGYTFGSGTRLTVV.

V gene TRBV11-1 combines with J gene TRBJ1-3; TRBD1 is a possible D gene (5 bases). CDR1 and CDR2 (germline): SGHAT, FQDESV (reference sequence). Trimming took 3 bases from V and 0 from J, leaving 12 bases between them. This CDR3 contains 16 residues. CDR3 DNA: TGTGCCAGCAGCTTTGGACGGGGCCTCTCTGGAAACACCATATATTTT. It translates to CASSFGRGLSGNTIYF.

This chain connects TRBV6-5 to TRBJ2-3; D is unclear. Trimming left V 6 bases short and J 6 bases short, with 16 bases between. The CDR3 is 14 amino acids. Germline-derived CDR1 and CDR2 are MNHEY and SVGAGI. The CDR3 sequence is CASSPVGGVDTQYF. The DNA for the CDR3 is TGTGCCAGCAGCCCCGTGGGTGGGGTTGATACGCAGTATTTT.

The genes are TRBV11-2 and TRBJ2-5, with D tentatively TRBD1 (6 bases). The V end lost 5 bases, the J end lost 3 bases, and 16 bases lay between the germline ends. Germline V CDR1 and CDR2: SGHAT, FQNNGV. The CDR3 has 15 amino acids. The CDR3 protein is CASSPNTGIKETQYF. DNA of the CDR3: TGTGCCAGCAGCCCGAATACAGGGATTAAAGAGACCCAGTACTTC.

Only one count was recorded for this clone. The rearrangement joins TRBV5-1 to TRBJ1-2; D is possibly TRBD1 (6 bases). CDR1 is SGHRS, CDR2 YFSETQ, per germline. Trimming pared 4 bases from V and 4 bases from J, leaving 11 bases between. The CDR3 length is 13 residues. CDR3 sequence reads: CASSEGTIYGYTF. DNA for the CDR3: TGCGCCAGCAGCGAGGGGACAATCTATGGCTACACCTTC.

The V call is TRBV6-1, the J call TRBJ2-7; D gene ambiguous. Germline-derived CDR1 and CDR2 are MNHNS and SASEGT. CDR3 length: 12 residues. The V gene lost 6 bases and the J gene lost 4 bases, with 10 bases spanning the gap. In DNA form, the CDR3 reads TGTGCCAGCAGCATGGACGGATACGAGCAGTACTTC. Protein product: CASSMDGYEQYF.

The chain joins TRBV6-1 to TRBJ2-7, with 8 bases matching TRBD1. The CDR3 has 15 residues. V lost 4 bases to trimming and J lost 3 bases; unmatched junction nucleotides: 8. Germline CDR1 and CDR2: MNHNS and SASEGT. CDR3 sequence reads: CASSVRTGIGYEQYF. Here the CDR3 DNA reads TGTGCCAGCAGTGTTCGGACAGGGATAGGCTACGAGCAGTACTTC.

The chain uses TRBV4-2 and TRBJ2-5; D gene ambiguous. CDR1 and CDR2 (germline): LGHNA, YNFKEQ. The ends were cut back, 0 bases at V and 1 base at J, with 6 bases in the middle. The CDR3 is made up of 14 amino acids. In nucleotides, the CDR3 is TGTGCCAGCAGCCAAGAGGGGTTCCAAGAGACCCAGTACTTC. It specifies CASSQEGFQETQYF.

The chain's CDR3 is CASSPRVYEQYF. CDR3 in DNA: TGTGCCAGCAGCCCAAGGGTTTACGAGCAGTACTTC. J is TRBJ2-7 and V is TRBV11-2; D is unclear. There are 12 residues in the CDR3. Trimming removed 5 bases from V and 4 bases from J, with 9 bases in between. Germline V gene data show CDR1 as SGHAT and CDR2 as FQNNGV.